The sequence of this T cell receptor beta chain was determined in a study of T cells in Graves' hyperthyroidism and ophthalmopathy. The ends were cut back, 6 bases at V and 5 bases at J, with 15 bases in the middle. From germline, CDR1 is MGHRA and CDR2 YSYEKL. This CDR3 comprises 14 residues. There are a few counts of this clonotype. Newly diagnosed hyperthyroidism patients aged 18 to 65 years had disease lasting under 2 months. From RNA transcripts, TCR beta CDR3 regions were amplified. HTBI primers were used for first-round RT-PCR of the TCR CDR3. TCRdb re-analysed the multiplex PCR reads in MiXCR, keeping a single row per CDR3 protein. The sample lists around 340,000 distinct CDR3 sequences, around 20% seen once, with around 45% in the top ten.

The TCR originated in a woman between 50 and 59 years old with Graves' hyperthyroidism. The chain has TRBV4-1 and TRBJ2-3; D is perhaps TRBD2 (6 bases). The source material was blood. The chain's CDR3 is CASRPGTAGDTQYF. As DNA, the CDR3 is TGCGCCAGCAGACCTGGGACTGCGGGAGATACGCAGTATTTT.